This T cell receptor (beta chain) was found in a study of T-cell reconstitution after alpha-beta-depleted transplantation in children. V lost 3 bases and J 2 bases, leaving 8 bases between the germline ends. This CDR3 is 13 amino acids long. In germline, CDR1 is DFQATT, CDR2 SNEGSKA (reference sequence). The TCRbeta library was prepared with unique molecular identifiers. In TCRdb, the PCR reads were re-called with MiXCR into one record per CDR3 protein. The sample comprises nearly 400,000 distinct CDR3 sequences, about 20% of which are singletons, and around 4% rests with the top ten. This clonotype was recorded many times.

This rearrangement joins TRBV20-1 to TRBJ2-1, with D possibly matching TRBD2 (5 bases). The sequence derives from a human donor who donated a stem cell graft to a child with acute myeloid leukemia. Sequences were derived from PBMCs from the stem cell graft donor, sampled from the stem cell graft. CDR3 residues: CSASPGTYNEQFF. In nucleotides, the CDR3 is TGCAGTGCTAGTCCCGGGACCTACAATGAGCAGTTCTTC.